A single sample is the source of the 25 T cell receptor beta chains below, sequenced in a study of shared clonotypes between healthy human individuals. Repertoires were generated with immunoSEQ multiplex PCR, while TCRdb's copy carries only in-frame clones and drops some. The top ten hold about 0.06% of the sample, which has 500,000 to 550,000 clones, 95% to 96% seen once. The sample consisted of naive CD4+ T cells sorted from blood. The subset here: CD45RA+ positively selected. These receptor sequences come from a woman younger than 45 in good health.

The rearrangement joins TRBV6-5 to TRBJ2-7; 7 bases match TRBD1. The CDR3 runs to 15 residues. The V gene end was trimmed by 5 bases and the J gene end by 0 bases; junction bases not matched to a gene: 7. The germline V gene has CDR1 MNHEY and CDR2 SVGAGI. CDR3: CASSRPGQSSYEQYF. The CDR3 nucleotides read TGTGCCAGCAGTCGACCGGGACAGAGCTCCTACGAGCAGTACTTC.

Here the CDR3 DNA reads TGTGCCAGCAGTTTGGGTTCGGCTAATGAAAAACTGTTTTTT. Translated: CASSLGSANEKLFF. The chain combines TRBV28 with TRBJ1-4; no clear D. This CDR3 spans 14 amino acids. Germline V CDR1 and CDR2: MDHEN, SYDVKM. V was trimmed by 3 bases and J by 3 bases, leaving 8 bases between them.

CDR3 sequence reads: CASSLFGDSRSYEQYF. CDR3 bases: TGTGCCAGCAGTTTATTTGGGGATTCCCGCTCCTACGAGCAGTACTTC. This sequence joins TRBV27 and TRBJ2-7; D call uncertain. Germline CDR1 is MNHEY and CDR2 is SMNVEV (reference sequence). The CDR3 runs 16 residues. V was shortened by 1 base and J by 0 bases, with 13 bases between the two germline ends.

J is TRBJ1-3 and V is TRBV5-5; no clear D gene. The CDR3 spans 14 residues. CDR1 and CDR2 from the germline V gene are SGHKS and YYEKEE (reference sequence). Trimming left V 3 bases short and J 0 bases short, with 7 bases between. CDR3 sequence reads: CASSSTFSGNTIYF. The CDR3 bases are TGTGCCAGCAGCTCTACTTTCTCTGGAAACACCATATATTTT.

The chain employs TRBV18 and TRBJ2-7; TRBD1 aligns across 10 bases. The V segment lost 3 bases and the J segment 6 bases; nucleotides outside the gene matches: 8. The CDR3 length is 15 residues. Per germline, CDR1 KGHSH and CDR2 LQKENI. CDR3 loop: CASSPRQGAVSEQYF. CDR3 bases: TGTGCCAGCTCACCGAGACAGGGGGCGGTGTCCGAGCAGTACTTC.

The chain carries TRBV29-1 and TRBJ2-7; D remains ambiguous. CDR3 length: 13 amino acids. Germline CDR1 is SQVTM and CDR2 is ANQGSEA. The CDR3 spells CSAGGRLSYEQYF. CDR3 in DNA: TGCAGTGCAGGTGGGCGGCTTTCCTACGAGCAGTACTTC.

The genes are TRBV27 and TRBJ1-5; D remains ambiguous. From germline, CDR1 is MNHEY and CDR2 SMNVEV (reference sequence). The CDR3 runs 15 residues. Between the trimmed V and J ends, which lost 6 bases and 0 bases, there was a span of 12 bases. The CDR3, as DNA: TGTGCCAGCAGGTTGGCGGGGAATAGCAATCAGCCCCAGCATTTT. Translating gives CASRLAGNSNQPQHF.

The rearrangement joins TRBV25-1 to TRBJ2-7, with a possible D match to TRBD2 (6 bases). Germline CDR1 and CDR2: MGHDK and SYGVNS. Trimming took 7 bases from V and 1 from J, leaving 14 bases between them. This CDR3 has 14 amino acids. CDR3 loop: CASIPGSNSYEQYF. In DNA form, the CDR3 reads TGTGCCAGCATTCCCGGGAGCAATTCCTACGAGCAGTACTTC.

The chain joins TRBV30 to TRBJ1-5, with 9 positions matching TRBD1. V dropped 0 bases and J dropped 6; count of bases not matched to a gene: 3. The CDR3 loop spans 14 amino acids. The V gene's germline CDR1 is GTSNPN and CDR2 SVGIG (reference sequence). The CDR3 region has the DNA TGTGCCTGGAGTGTAACAGGGGGCACTCAGCCCCAGCATTTT. This translates into CAWSVTGGTQPQHF. Full variable domain (remainder filled in from reference TRBV30 and TRBJ1-5): SQTIHQWPATLVQPVGSPLSLECTVEGTSNPNLYWYRQAAGRGLQLLFYSVGIGQISSEVPQNLSASRPQDRQFILSSKKLLLSDSGFYLCAWSVTGGTQPQHFGDGTRLSIL.

This chain joins TRBV4-1 and TRBJ1-3, with D perhaps TRBD1 (5 bases). This CDR3 has 14 amino acids. Per the germline V gene, CDR1 is MGHRA and CDR2 is YSYEKL. V lost 2 bases to trimming and J lost 2 bases, with 7 bases between them. The CDR3 nucleotides read TGCGCCAGCAGCCAATTGGGGGCTGGAAACACCATATATTTT. Amino acid sequence: CASSQLGAGNTIYF.

The genes are TRBV10-1 and TRBJ2-2; 10 bases fit TRBD2. This CDR3 contains 18 residues. Germline trimming cut 4 bases from V and 0 bases from J; bases unmatched to any gene: 8. From germline, CDR1 is WNHNN and CDR2 SYGVQD (reference sequence). The CDR3 loop reads CASSGGTSAVPNTGELFF. CDR3 bases: TGCGCCAGCAGTGGTGGGACTAGCGCGGTCCCGAACACCGGGGAGCTGTTTTTT.

On this clone itself: Other DNA sequences in the same sample also yield this CDR3. The chain carries TRBV27 and TRBJ2-7; a possible D gene is TRBD2 (6 bases). Germline assignment: CDR1 MNHEY and CDR2 SMNVEV (reference sequence). The CDR3 has 13 residues. V was trimmed by 6 bases and J by 4 bases, leaving 13 bases between them. The CDR3 is CASRPSGAYEQYF. CDR3 coding DNA: TGTGCCAGCAGGCCCTCGGGAGCGTACGAGCAGTACTTC.

V and J are TRBV18 and TRBJ2-1; TRBD2 aligns across 10 bases. Germline V gene lookup returns CDR1 KGHSH and CDR2 LQKENI. This CDR3 has 15 residues. With V trimmed by 5 bases and J by 5 bases, 6 bases remained unmatched. The CDR3 DNA is TGTGCCAGCTCATCAGCGGGAGGGCTCCACAATGAGCAGTTCTTC. Translation: CASSSAGGLHNEQFF.

The chain employs TRBV2 and TRBJ1-5; possible D gene TRBD1, 5 bases. This CDR3 has 14 residues. The V gene lost 4 bases and the J gene lost 1 base, with 8 bases spanning the gap. The germline V gene has CDR1 SNHLY and CDR2 FYNNEI. The CDR3 here is CASSGRQSNQPQHF. The CDR3 bases are TGTGCCAGCAGTGGTCGACAGAGCAATCAGCCCCAGCATTTT.

The chain has TRBV7-4 and TRBJ2-7; weak D call: TRBD2 (6 bases). Germline V gene lookup returns CDR1 SGHVT and CDR2 SQSDAQ. This CDR3 contains 15 residues. Trimming left V 4 bases short and J 4 bases short, with 17 bases between. In DNA, the CDR3 is TGTGCCAGCAGCTCCCCTCGCGGAGGGAGTTACGAGCAGTACTTC. It is translated as CASSSPRGGSYEQYF.

The chain links TRBV11-2 to TRBJ1-1, with 12 bases that match TRBD1. This CDR3 is 16 amino acids long. Looked up from germline, CDR1 is SGHAT and CDR2 is FQNNGV. The ends lost 4 bases at V and 5 bases at J; junction bases unmatched: 8. The CDR3 coding sequence is TGTGCCAGCAGCTCGCCCGGGACAGGGGGCAAAACTGAAGCTTTCTTT. Translation gives CASSSPGTGGKTEAFF.

This clone is a singleton in its sample. The J gene is TRBJ2-7, the V gene TRBV7-2, with unresolved D. This CDR3 comprises 14 residues. CDR1 and CDR2 from the germline V gene are SGHTA and FQGNSA. V was shortened by 2 bases and J by 1 base, with 9 bases between the two germline ends. The DNA for the CDR3 is TGTGCCAGCAGCTTATTGACCAGTTCCTACGAGCAGTACTTC. It is translated as CASSLLTSSYEQYF.

V usage is TRBV5-1 and J usage is TRBJ2-5; 9 positions match TRBD2. This CDR3 region has 15 residues. Trimming took 2 bases from V and 0 from J; bases not matched to a gene: 2. Germline loops: CDR1 SGHRS, CDR2 YFSETQ. CDR3 residues: CASSFSSGNQETQYF. The CDR3 nucleotides are TGCGCCAGCAGCTTTTCTAGCGGGAACCAAGAGACCCAGTACTTC.

The chain couples TRBV29-1 to TRBJ1-1, with D unclear. The germline gives CDR1 SQVTM, CDR2 ANQGSEA. V was shortened by 5 bases and J by 4 bases, with 14 bases between the two germline ends. The CDR3 is made up of 13 amino acids. The CDR3 region is CSVKAIGPTEAFF. The CDR3 nucleotides are TGCAGCGTTAAGGCGATAGGGCCCACTGAAGCTTTCTTT.

This sequence joins TRBV11-2 and TRBJ1-1, with D possibly TRBD1 on 6 matching bases. The CDR3 length is 16 residues. Germline CDR1 is SGHAT and CDR2 is FQNNGV. V lost 4 bases and J 0 bases, leaving 15 bases between the germline ends. CDR3 nucleotide sequence: TGTGCCAGCAGCTCCGGACAGTTACTCGTGAACACTGAAGCTTTCTTT. Its translation is CASSSGQLLVNTEAFF.

The genes are TRBV6-5 and TRBJ1-2, with 7 positions matching TRBD1. The ends lost 0 bases at V and 6 bases at J; junction bases unmatched: 7. The CDR3 has 15 residues. CDR1 is MNHEY, CDR2 SVGAGI, per germline. Written as DNA, the CDR3 is TGTGCCAGCAGTTACTCGGCCGGGACAGACGATGGCTACACCTTC. Amino acid sequence: CASSYSAGTDDGYTF.

The chain recombines TRBV6-5 with TRBJ2-3; 7 nucleotides line up with TRBD2. V lost 2 bases and J lost 3; bases outside the gene matches: 2. Germline V gene sequence: CDR1 MNHEY, CDR2 SVGAGI. The CDR3 has 14 residues. The chain's CDR3 is CASSYAGATDTQYF. DNA of the CDR3: TGTGCCAGCAGTTACGCGGGAGCAACAGATACGCAGTATTTT.

The chain combines TRBV7-9 with TRBJ1-2; 7 bases match TRBD1. CDR3 length: 14 amino acids. J was trimmed by 8 bases and V by 5 bases; bases with no gene match: 11. Per germline, CDR1 SEHNR and CDR2 FQNEAQ (reference sequence). CDR3 amino acids: CASSNLGTARGYTF. In DNA, the CDR3 is TGTGCCAGCAGCAACCTCGGGACAGCCAGAGGCTACACCTTC.

CDR3: CASRRQGVNGELFF. The CDR3 bases are TGTGCCAGCAGACGACAGGGGGTGAACGGGGAGCTGTTTTTT. The V gene is TRBV14, the J gene TRBJ2-2; 9 bases agree with TRBD1. The V gene end was trimmed by 6 bases and the J gene end by 7 bases; junction bases not matched to a gene: 6. The CDR3 length is 14 residues. CDR1 SGHDN and CDR2 FVKESK come from the germline V gene.

This sequence joins TRBV6-5 and TRBJ2-7; D possibly corresponds to TRBD2 (5 bases). Per germline, CDR1 MNHEY and CDR2 SVGAGI. This CDR3 has 16 amino acids. V was pared by 2 bases and J by 2 bases, with 16 bases between. The CDR3 coding sequence is TGTGCCAGCAGTTACGCGAGAACTAGAGCGGCCTACGAGCAGTACTTC. Amino acids: CASSYARTRAAYEQYF.